This TCR beta chain comes out of a study of blood T cell repertoires in COVID-19. Study in general: Spain, Italy and the United States supplied samples that represented acute and convalescent COVID-19.

Here immunoSEQ multiplex PCR was the method, and the copy in TCRdb shows in-frame clones only, minus some. The repertoire consists of approximately 250,000 clones, with about 82% occurring once and the leading ten covering approximately 5.5%. This CDR3 is built from 15 residues. CDR1 and CDR2 (germline): KGHSH, LQKENI. V lost 2 bases and J lost 5, with 13 bases in between. This TCR derives from a woman of 80 years or more with COVID-19, enrolled during active disease. The source material was peripheral blood. J is TRBJ1-5 and V is TRBV18, with a weak D call TRBD1 (6 bases). CDR3 in DNA: TGTGCCAGCTCACCATTACAGGGAAGAGATCAGCCCCAGCATTTT. Protein: CASSPLQGRDQPQHF.